This paragraph reports one TCR beta chain. Its antigen remains unknown. The entry originates in a study of memory CD4+ T cells and cytomegalovirus serostatus. Single viable CD3+CD4+CD8-CD45RO+ cells were sorted as the memory CD4+ T cells. CMV serostatus came from serum IgG against pp150, pp28, p38, p52. Original data processing: Out-of-frame sequences were removed, leaving about 2,300,000 distinct TCRbeta sequences. Profiled with immunoSEQ multiplex PCR; TCRdb holds only in-frame clones, not every one. V, J and clone size derive from that table, while D and trimming were established from the DNA sequence. The top ten hold approximately 0.78% of the sample, which has roughly 50,000 clones, over 75% seen once. Findings and limits, study-wide: Median bootstrapped AUC for CMV status was approximately 0.96 originally, roughly 0.92 US-trained.

This TCR was sampled from an adult in good health and CMV-seronegative. Material for sequencing was memory CD4+ T cells from blood.

CDR3 DNA sequence: TGCAGCGTTGAGGGACAGGGTAATGAAAAACTGTTTTTT. This codes for CSVEGQGNEKLFF. The V gene is TRBV29-1, the J gene TRBJ1-4, with 9 bases fitting TRBD1. The CDR3 consists of 13 residues. Germline CDR1 is SQVTM and CDR2 is ANQGSEA. V shed 3 bases, J shed 4 bases, and the junction held 0 bases outside the gene matches.